This TCR beta chain is from a study of cytomegalovirus exposure and HLA in healthy donors. Study observations and caveats: The majority of CMV-associated TCR beta chains were reported as apparently HLA-restricted in a later analysis. When a later analysis was performed, an Asian-associated ancestry cluster reportedly had fewer N-insertions than the roughly 690-donor mean.

The PCR was carried out with 60 Vbeta primers and 13 Jbeta primers. In the original analysis: The authors later counted around 80 million unique TCR beta chains, 9.5 million to 13 million of them shared. TCRdb's table, derived via immunoSEQ multiplex PCR, lists solely in-frame clones and lacks some. V, J and clone size derive from that table, while D and trimming were established from the DNA sequence. The table lists under 200,000 clones, roughly 79% of them singletons, with approximately 13% in the top ten. V lost 1 base, J lost 4 bases, and 6 bases lay in between. Germline values: CDR1 SGHNT, CDR2 YYREEE (reference sequence). The CDR3 runs 13 residues. Donors likely had unrecorded immune exposures despite being nominally healthy when sampled. A remark on this clone: Antigen specificity is unknown.

Material for sequencing was PBMCs. This clonotype was sampled from a woman in her forties or fifties in good health and CMV-seronegative. The chain is built from TRBV5-4 and TRBJ1-5; no clear D. The CDR3 is CASSLSPNQPQHF. As DNA, the CDR3 is TGTGCCAGCAGCTTGTCCCCGAATCAGCCCCAGCATTTT. The whole variable domain, remainder taken from reference TRBV5-4 and TRBJ1-5, is ETGVTQSPTHLIKTRGQQVTLRCSSQSGHNTVSWYQQALGQGPQFIFQYYREEENGRGNFPPRFSGLQFPNYSSELNVNALELDDSALYLCASSLSPNQPQHFGDGTRLSIL.